Shown below are 2 T cell receptor beta chains from a single sample sequenced in a study of CD8 T cells in ankylosing spondylitis. What these receptors recognize is not known. MiXCR, run by TCRdb on the 5' RACE reads, gives a single entry per CDR3 protein. This repertoire shows 100,000 or so distinct CDR3 sequences, approximately 8.9% found once; its top ten account for approximately 30%. Notes on the study in general: Made up of under ten highly homologous variants, a TCR beta motif appeared characteristic of ankylosing spondylitis blood.

Sequenced sample: blood, either unsorted or a sorted T cell fraction (not recorded which). All receptors derive from a male donor with ankylosing spondylitis.

This clonotype was seen ten or more times. The chain links TRBV12-3 or TRBV12-4 to TRBJ1-1; the D is unclear. There are 12 residues in the CDR3. Trimming left V 6 bases short and J 4 bases short, with 9 bases between. The CDR3 DNA reads as TGTGCCAGCAGCCCTCTAAGCACTGAAGCTTTCTTT. This gives the protein CASSPLSTEAFF.

This clonotype was observed a handful of times. The rearrangement uses TRBV7-9 and TRBJ1-6; 9 bases map to TRBD1. This CDR3 contains 14 residues. J was trimmed by 6 bases and V by 6 bases; bases with no gene match: 3. Germline loops: CDR1 SEHNR, CDR2 FQNEAQ (reference sequence). Written as DNA, the CDR3 is TGTGCCAGCAGTTGGACAGGGGCTAATTCACCCCTCCACTTT. Translated, it gives CASSWTGANSPLHF.